A selection of T cell receptor beta chains follows, all from one sample in a study of CD8 T cells in Susac syndrome. TCRdb reanalysed the immunoSEQ multiplex PCR reads using MiXCR and keeps one entry per CDR3 protein. This sample has 150,000 or so distinct CDR3 sequences, with about 94% found just once. Sequencing input: CD8+ T cells from PBMCs. Source of these receptors: a human donor with multiple sclerosis. The CDR3 runs from the conserved cysteine through the conserved F or W. Fields, in order: D gene, V gene, J gene, CDR3 protein, CDR3 DNA. The D gene is left open where the match is weak.

d_call: .
v_call: TRBV29-1
j_call: TRBJ2-4
cdr3_aa: CSAATLAKNIQYF
cdr3_nt: TGCAGCGCCGCGACGCTGGCCAAAAACATTCAGTACTTC

d_call: .
v_call: TRBV29-1
j_call: TRBJ2-7
cdr3_aa: CSVLDPSPPYEQYF
cdr3_nt: TGCAGCGTTCTTGACCCCTCGCCTCCCTACGAGCAGTACTTC

d_call: TRBD1
v_call: TRBV30
j_call: TRBJ1-1
cdr3_aa: CAWRTGGIEAFF
cdr3_nt: TGTGCCTGGAGAACAGGGGGGATTGAAGCTTTCTTT

d_call: .
v_call: TRBV3-1
j_call: TRBJ2-1
cdr3_aa: CASSQVSRARNEQFF
cdr3_nt: TGTGCCAGCAGCCAAGTCTCCAGGGCCCGCAATGAGCAGTTCTTC

d_call: TRBD2
v_call: TRBV7-8
j_call: TRBJ2-4
cdr3_aa: CASSLVAGSLKNIQYF
cdr3_nt: TGTGCCAGCAGCTTAGTAGCGGGGAGTCTCAAAAACATTCAGTACTTC

d_call: .
v_call: TRBV7-9
j_call: TRBJ1-5
cdr3_aa: CASSLEKGQPQHF
cdr3_nt: TGTGCCAGCAGCTTAGAAAAGGGTCAGCCCCAGCATTTT

d_call: .
v_call: TRBV6-1
j_call: TRBJ1-2
cdr3_aa: CASSDDRLFDNYGYTF
cdr3_nt: TGTGCCAGCAGCGACGACAGGCTCTTCGATAACTATGGCTACACCTTC

d_call: .
v_call: TRBV30
j_call: TRBJ1-2
cdr3_aa: CAWSQRGRPHGYTF
cdr3_nt: TGTGCCTGGAGCCAACGGGGCAGGCCCCATGGCTACACCTTC

d_call: .
v_call: TRBV20-1
j_call: TRBJ2-3
cdr3_aa: CSARDPLGGPARDDTQYF
cdr3_nt: TGCAGTGCTAGAGATCCACTTGGGGGACCGGCAAGAGACGATACGCAGTATTTT

d_call: TRBD1
v_call: TRBV29-1
j_call: TRBJ2-2
cdr3_aa: CSVFIRGSLFF
cdr3_nt: TGCAGCGTTTTCATCAGGGGGTCGCTGTTTTTT

d_call: .
v_call: TRBV7-3
j_call: TRBJ2-6
cdr3_aa: CASRPGAGANVLTF
cdr3_nt: TGTGCCAGCAGGCCGGGCGCTGGGGCCAACGTCCTGACTTTC

d_call: .
v_call: TRBV25-1
j_call: TRBJ1-2
cdr3_aa: CASSEGSGYTF
cdr3_nt: TGTGCCAGCAGTGAAGGGTCTGGCTACACCTTC

d_call: .
v_call: TRBV5-1
j_call: TRBJ2-3
cdr3_aa: CASSLENRRYTDTQYF
cdr3_nt: TGCGCCAGCAGCTTGGAGAATAGACGCTACACAGATACGCAGTATTTT

d_call: TRBD1
v_call: TRBV14
j_call: TRBJ2-2
cdr3_aa: CASSQDQTGGTGELFF
cdr3_nt: TGTGCCAGCAGCCAAGATCAGACAGGGGGGACCGGGGAGCTGTTTTTT